This TCR beta chain derives from a study of blood T cells in healthy people across ages. Whole-study results and caveats: Donors of long life had a larger count of naive CD4+ cells and greater diversity than aged donors. Naive T cell percentage by flow cytometry tracked strongly with beta diversity. Per million T cells, TCR beta diversity dropped roughly linearly as age increased. Reliance upon unsorted PBMCs precluded definitive naive versus antigen-experienced comparison.

Germline loops: CDR1 MDHEN, CDR2 SYDVKM. V was clipped by 3 bases and J by 4 bases, with 17 bases between them. This CDR3 is built from 16 residues. Of note for this clonotype: Its antigen is currently unknown.

The use of a sample-barcoded 5' primer and a J-beta primer mix characterized a second PCR of 7 to 11 cycles. TCRdb re-analysed the 5' RACE reads in MiXCR, keeping a single row per CDR3 protein. The sample has over 1,500,000 distinct CDR3 sequences; roughly 50% are singletons. This clonotype originated in a woman in her thirties or forties in good health. V is TRBV28 and J is TRBJ2-3; possibly TRBD1 for D (7 bases). Sequencing was performed on blood. CDR3 coding DNA: TGTGCCAGCAGTTTTTGGTCAGGGGGGTTGTCAGATACGCAGTATTTT. This gives the protein CASSFWSGGLSDTQYF.